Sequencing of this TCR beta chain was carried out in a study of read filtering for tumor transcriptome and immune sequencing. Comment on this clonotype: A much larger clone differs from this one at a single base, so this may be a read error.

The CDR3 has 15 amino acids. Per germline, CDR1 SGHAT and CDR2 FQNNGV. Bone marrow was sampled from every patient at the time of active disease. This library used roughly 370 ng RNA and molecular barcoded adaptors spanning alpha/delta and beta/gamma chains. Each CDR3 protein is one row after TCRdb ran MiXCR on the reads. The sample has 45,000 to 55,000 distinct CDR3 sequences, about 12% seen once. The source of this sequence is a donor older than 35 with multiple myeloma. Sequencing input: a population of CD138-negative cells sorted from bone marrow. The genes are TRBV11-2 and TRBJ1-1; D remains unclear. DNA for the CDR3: TGTGCCAGCAGCTTCCAACACAGCATGAACACTGATGCTTTCTTT. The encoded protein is CASSFQHSMNTDAFF.